The T cell receptor beta chain described here comes from a study of regulatory T cells. The PCR used 52 TRBV and 13 TRBJ primers. Libraries were prepared by immunoSEQ multiplex PCR; TCRdb keeps only in-frame clonotypes and omits some of them. This table has approximately 5,400 clones, under 85% appearing once. This clone is judged medium-sized. J was trimmed by 7 bases and V by 2 bases; bases with no gene match: 6. The CDR3 is made up of 14 amino acids. Germline CDR1 MNHNS, CDR2 SASEGT. The rearrangement links TRBV6-1 to TRBJ2-7, with 9 nucleotides matching TRBD1. The sequence derives from a child younger than 18 with CD3G deficiency. Sequencing used CD8+ T cells sorted from blood. This CDR3 reads CASSERDRAGEQYF. CDR3 nucleotides: TGTGCCAGCAGTGAAAGGGACAGGGCGGGGGAGCAGTACTTC.